This T cell receptor (beta chain) was sequenced in a study of cytomegalovirus exposure and HLA in healthy donors. The study, taken as a whole, reports: In a later analysis, several top co-occurrence clusters appeared linked to parvovirus B19, influenza, CMV and Epstein-Barr virus. Based on reports, TCR beta sequences accurately predicted HLA-A and HLA-B alleles for most subjects.

Primers included in the PCR were 60 Vbeta and 13 Jbeta primers. In the study's own analysis: A later analysis tallied about 80 million unique TCR beta chains, 8.5 million to 11 million of them shared. Only in-frame clones appear in the TCRdb table, and some are missing; sequencing was by immunoSEQ multiplex PCR. The V and J calls and clone size were taken over from that table, and D and trimming were inferred from the DNA. The sample holds 100,000 to 150,000 clones; 77% are singletons and the top ten take 4.2%. In the case of this clone: Its target is unknown.

The receptor was derived from a male donor in good health and CMV-seropositive. The material sequenced was PBMCs.

The CDR3 nucleotides read TGTGCCAGCAGCCCGAGGGCAACCGAAAAACTGTTTTTT. This sequence encodes CASSPRATEKLFF. J is TRBJ1-4 and V is TRBV5-8; D remains unclear. V was trimmed by 4 bases and J by 8 bases, leaving 12 bases between them. CDR1 SGHTS and CDR2 YDEGEE come from the germline V gene. This CDR3 has 13 amino acids.